These 14 T cell receptor beta chains originate from one sample sequenced in a study of blood T cells in healthy people across ages (dated by TCRdb to the mid-2010s). Library preparation employed 5' RACE. Data came from an Illumina HiSeq 2500. The second PCR ran for roughly 7 to 11 cycles and used a J-beta primer mix along with a sample-barcoded 5' primer. TCRdb reprocessing: public reads trimmed at Q25 with fastp, clones called with MiXCR, in-frame beta chains kept. Merged by CDR3 protein, the rows form single entries marked with the most common genes and DNA. This sample is represented by some 920,000 distinct CDR3 sequences; just over 50% of them were singletons. The ten largest make up around a fifth of the sample. The sample consisted of blood. These TCRs come from a woman aged 55 to 70 in good health.

This chain links TRBV30 with TRBJ2-4, with TRBD2 matching over 9 bases. The J call could be wrong; TRBJ2-5 is a better fit for the DNA end. Germline CDR1 and CDR2: GTSNPN and SVGIG (reference sequence). The CDR3 length is 12 residues. CDR3 sequence: CACGLARETQYF. The CDR3 nucleotides are TGTGCCTGTGGACTAGCGAGAGAGACCCAGTACTTC.

The rearrangement joins TRBV20-1 to TRBJ1-1, with D hard to call. CDR1 and CDR2 from the germline V gene are DFQATT and SNEGSKA (reference sequence). The germline V and J ends were trimmed by 3 bases and 0 bases, with 20 bases remaining between them. The CDR3 loop spans 17 amino acids. The CDR3 nucleotides are TGCAGTGCTAGCTCGGATACGGACCATATCCTGAACACTGAAGCTTTCTTT. This codes for CSASSDTDHILNTEAFF.

Comment on this clonotype: One junction end does not reproduce the germline sequence, and a read error may be involved. V and J are TRBV20-1 and TRBJ2-5; possibly TRBD1 for D (6 bases). Looked up from germline, CDR1 is DFQATT and CDR2 is SNEGSKA (reference sequence). The CDR3 sequence is 12 residues long. The CDR3 reads CRARDQGRPQYF. The CDR3 DNA sequence: TGCAGGGCTAGAGATCAGGGGCGGCCCCAGTACTTC.

The gene calls are TRBV15 and TRBJ2-7; D tentatively fits TRBD1 or TRBD2 (5 bases each). CDR1 LNHNV and CDR2 YYDKDF come from the germline V gene (reference sequence). CDR3 length equals 15 residues. The V end was cut by 5 bases, the J end by 3 bases, with 17 bases between. The CDR3 sequence is CATSDGAGKIYEQYF. In DNA form, the CDR3 reads TGTGCCACCAGCGACGGGGCAGGGAAAATCTACGAGCAGTACTTC.

V and J are TRBV7-9 and TRBJ2-4; D not resolved. CDR3 length: 13 amino acids. Germline CDR1 is SEHNR and CDR2 is FQNEAQ (reference sequence). V was cut by 5 bases and J by 6 bases, with 11 bases left in between. The CDR3 bases are TGTGCCAGCAGCGTGGGGATATCAAACATTCAGTACTTC. As protein: CASSVGISNIQYF.

The chain employs TRBV7-6 and TRBJ1-5; possible D gene TRBD1, 6 bases. The CDR3 sequence is 16 residues long. Trimming shortened V by 0 bases and J by 6 bases, and 15 bases separated the two germline ends. CDR1 and CDR2 from the germline V gene are SGHVS and FNYEAQ. The CDR3 is CASSLAPAGTFQPQHF. The CDR3 DNA reads TGTGCCAGCAGCTTAGCCCCGGCTGGGACATTTCAGCCCCAGCATTTT.

This clonotype was detected a few times. The gene calls are TRBV25-1 and TRBJ2-5, with a possible D match to TRBD2 (6 bases). In germline, CDR1 is MGHDK, CDR2 SYGVNS. CDR3 length: 11 residues. V gave up 4 bases and J gave up 7 bases, with 7 bases separating them. Here the CDR3 DNA reads TGTGCCAGCAGTGGCGGGGCGACCCAGTACTTC. Protein: CASSGGATQYF.

The V gene is TRBV11-2, the J gene TRBJ2-3; D possibly corresponds to TRBD1 (6 bases). This CDR3 is built from 15 residues. V was pared by 4 bases and J by 4 bases, with 15 bases between. Germline lookup yields CDR1 SGHAT and CDR2 FQNNGV. The CDR3 nucleotides are TGTGCCAGCAGCTCTTTGAGGGGGAGCCCAGATACGCAGTATTTT. Encoded protein: CASSSLRGSPDTQYF. Full variable domain (outside the CDR3, taken from reference TRBV11-2 and TRBJ2-3): EAGVAQSPRYKIIEKRQSVAFWCNPISGHATLYWYQQILGQGPKLLIQFQNNGVVDDSQLPKDRFSAERLKGVDSTLKIQPAKLEDSAVYLCASSSLRGSPDTQYFGPGTRLTVL.

The chain carries TRBV28 and TRBJ2-3; 7 bases line up with TRBD2. The CDR3 contains 14 residues. CDR1 and CDR2 (germline): MDHEN, SYDVKM. The V and J ends lost 6 bases and 7 bases, in that order; junction bases with no gene match: 10. The CDR3 DNA sequence: TGTGCCAGCAGACTTGGGGGGGAGGTCCATACGCAGTATTTT. Translation gives CASRLGGEVHTQYF.

This clonotype was recorded a few times. This chain connects TRBV28 to TRBJ1-6; tentative D call: TRBD1 (5 bases). There are 16 residues in the CDR3. Trimming shortened V by 5 bases and J by 0 bases, and 11 bases separated the two germline ends. From germline, CDR1 is MDHEN and CDR2 SYDVKM. CDR3 bases: TGTGCCAGCAGTCAACTGACAGACTCCTATAATTCACCCCTCCACTTT. It specifies CASSQLTDSYNSPLHF.

The chain has TRBV27 and TRBJ2-3; D remains ambiguous. V was cut by 4 bases and J by 1 base, with 12 bases left in between. Germline V gene sequence: CDR1 MNHEY, CDR2 SMNVEV (reference sequence). The CDR3 runs to 15 residues. CDR3 in amino acids: CASSSATWGTDTQYF. The CDR3 region has the DNA TGTGCCAGCAGTTCGGCTACCTGGGGCACAGATACGCAGTATTTT.

The chain carries TRBV5-1 and TRBJ1-1, with D unresolved. The CDR3 has 13 amino acids. Per germline, CDR1 SGHRS and CDR2 YFSETQ. V lost 4 bases to trimming and J lost 0 bases, with 7 bases between them. The CDR3 here is CASSPIVNTEAFF. The CDR3 DNA sequence: TGCGCCAGCAGCCCTATTGTGAACACTGAAGCTTTCTTT.

The CDR3 nucleotides are TGTGCCAGCACTCTCAACCGTGGGGAGCTGTTTTTT. Residues: CASTLNRGELFF. V and J are TRBV7-2 and TRBJ2-2; D uncertain. Trimming stripped 7 bases from V and 8 bases from J, with 11 bases between. The CDR3 contains 12 residues. Germline CDR1 is SGHTA and CDR2 is FQGNSA.

The chain uses TRBV12-3 or TRBV12-4 and TRBJ2-1; 10 bases match TRBD2. V was pared by 3 bases and J by 6 bases, with 2 bases of the junction left unmatched. The CDR3 length is 14 residues. The chain's CDR3 is CASSFIAGGNEQFF. The DNA of the CDR3 is TGTGCCAGCAGTTTTATAGCGGGAGGCAATGAGCAGTTCTTC.